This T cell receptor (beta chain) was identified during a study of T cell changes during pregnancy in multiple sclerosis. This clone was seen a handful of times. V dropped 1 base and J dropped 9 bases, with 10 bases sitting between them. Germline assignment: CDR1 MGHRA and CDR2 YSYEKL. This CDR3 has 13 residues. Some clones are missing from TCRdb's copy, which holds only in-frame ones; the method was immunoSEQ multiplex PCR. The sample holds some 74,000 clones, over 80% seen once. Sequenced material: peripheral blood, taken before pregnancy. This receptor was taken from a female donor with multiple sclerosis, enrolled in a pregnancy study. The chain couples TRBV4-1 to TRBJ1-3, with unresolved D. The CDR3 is CASSQGSFGTIYF. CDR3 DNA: TGCGCCAGCAGCCAAGGGTCCTTCGGCACCATATATTTT.